These 32 T cell receptor beta chains came from one sample sequenced in a study of control samples from healthy donors and cancer patients. Clones were sequenced by immunoSEQ multiplex PCR, and TCRdb holds only the in-frame ones, with some missing. The sample has approximately 160,000 clones, about 91% seen once. The specimen was blood. These receptors were collected from a woman aged 35 to 49 in good health.

The chain couples TRBV4-2 to TRBJ2-2; possibly TRBD1 or TRBD2 for D (6 bases each). This CDR3 region has 18 residues. The germline V gene encodes CDR1 LGHNA and CDR2 YNFKEQ. V was clipped by 2 bases and J by 0 bases, with 16 bases between them. The CDR3 loop reads CASSQPKRGGSNTGELFF. In DNA form, the CDR3 reads TGTGCCAGCAGCCAACCTAAAAGAGGGGGGTCGAACACCGGGGAGCTGTTTTTT.

The V gene is TRBV3-1 (or the pseudogene TRBV3-2), the J gene TRBJ1-2, with TRBD1 identical over 7 bases. V lost 2 bases to trimming and J lost 7 bases; unmatched junction nucleotides: 7. The CDR3 contains 14 residues. CDR1 and CDR2 from the germline V gene are LGHDT and YNNKEL (reference sequence). The DNA of the CDR3 is TGTGCCAGCAGCCAACCAGGGGGGATCTCTGGCTACACCTTC. Amino acids: CASSQPGGISGYTF.

The chain recombines TRBV5-1 with TRBJ1-4, with TRBD1 identical over 8 bases. J gave up 4 bases and V 5 bases, and 13 bases lay outside the gene matches. Germline V gene sequence: CDR1 SGHRS, CDR2 YFSETQ. This CDR3 is built from 17 residues. The CDR3 region is CASRLSGQGGGNEKLFF. The CDR3 DNA follows: TGCGCCAGCAGACTCTCCGGACAGGGAGGCGGTAATGAAAAACTGTTTTTT.

The CDR3 DNA follows: TGTGCCAGCAGGGATACAGGGGAAGTAGCTGAAGCTTTCTTT. Translation: CASRDTGEVAEAFF. The J gene is TRBJ1-1, the V gene TRBV6-4, with 7 bases that match TRBD1. There are 14 residues in the CDR3. Trimming took 6 bases from V and 6 from J; bases not matched to a gene: 10. Germline V gives CDR1 MRHNA, CDR2 SNTAGT.

The V and J genes are TRBV11-2 and TRBJ2-1; the D call may be TRBD1 or TRBD2 (6 bases each). CDR1 is SGHAT and CDR2 is FQNNGV in the germline V gene. The CDR3 extends over 17 amino acids. Trimming removed 0 bases from V and 6 bases from J, with 18 bases in between. In nucleotides, the CDR3 is TGTGCCAGCAGCTTAGATCAGACTTCCCGGGGGCTCAATGAGCAGTTCTTC. Translating it yields CASSLDQTSRGLNEQFF.

CDR3 nucleotide sequence: TGTGCCACCAGTGACCCGGGACAGGGGAGGTCAGATACGCAGTATTTT. This codes for CATSDPGQGRSDTQYF. V is TRBV24-1 and J is TRBJ2-3; TRBD1 matches at 10 bases. Germline lookup yields CDR1 KGHDR and CDR2 SFDVKD. The length of the CDR3 is 16 residues. Germline trimming cut 4 bases from V and 4 bases from J; bases unmatched to any gene: 7.

This clone was seen more than once but under ten times. CDR3 in amino acids: CASSVSGGEAAQYF. The CDR3 coding sequence is TGTGCCAGCAGTGTTAGCGGGGGGGAGGCGGCCCAGTACTTC. The chain recombines TRBV27 with TRBJ2-5; TRBD2 aligns across 11 bases. J gave up 9 bases and V 5 bases, and 8 bases lay outside the gene matches. The CDR3 extends over 14 amino acids. The V gene's germline CDR1 is MNHEY and CDR2 SMNVEV (reference sequence).

This chain uses TRBV2 with TRBJ2-5; D is unclear. Germline V gene sequence: CDR1 SNHLY, CDR2 FYNNEI. This CDR3 has 12 residues. V shed 2 bases and J shed 5 bases, with 6 bases lying between them. The CDR3 DNA reads TGTGCCAGCAGTGAAAATGGGGAGACCCAGTACTTC. Translation gives CASSENGETQYF.

The rearrangement uses TRBV6-2 or TRBV6-3 and TRBJ2-7, with TRBD1 identical over 9 bases. The germline V gene encodes CDR1 MNHEY and CDR2 SVGEGT. CDR3 length equals 19 residues. With V trimmed by 6 bases and J by 3 bases, 21 bases remained unmatched. The CDR3 DNA sequence: TGTGCCAGCAGCCCACTCCGGGACAGGGTTATTAGGAGGAGCTACGAGCAGTACTTC. It is translated as CASSPLRDRVIRRSYEQYF.

This chain joins TRBV5-1 and TRBJ2-7; D unclear. Trimming left V 0 bases short and J 3 bases short, with 10 bases between. Germline CDR1 is SGHRS and CDR2 is YFSETQ. The CDR3 length is 14 residues. This CDR3 reads CASSLAGPGYEQYF. In DNA, the CDR3 is TGCGCCAGCAGCTTGGCCGGGCCCGGCTACGAGCAGTACTTC.

This chain connects TRBV6-1 to TRBJ1-1; D unresolved. Trimming removed 2 bases from V and 10 bases from J, with 11 bases in between. CDR3 length equals 12 residues. Germline CDR1 MNHNS, CDR2 SASEGT. Here the CDR3 reads CASSEYTARAFF. The DNA for the CDR3 is TGTGCCAGCAGTGAATACACAGCCCGAGCTTTCTTT.

The chain is built from TRBV10-3 and TRBJ2-1; 9 bases map to TRBD2. The CDR3 is 18 residues long. Losses at the gene ends were 4 bases for V and 0 bases for J; bases not matched to a gene: 10. Germline V gene data show CDR1 as ENHRY and CDR2 as SYGVKD. CDR3 nucleotide sequence: TGTGCCATCAGTGGATCCGGGACTAGCTCCTACTCCTACAATGAGCAGTTCTTC. As protein: CAISGSGTSSYSYNEQFF.

This chain links TRBV5-6 with TRBJ1-6; D call uncertain. Per germline, CDR1 SGHDT and CDR2 YYEEEE. The CDR3 is 14 residues long. The V gene lost 5 bases and the J gene lost 5 bases, with 11 bases spanning the gap. CDR3 residues: CASRLRGNNSPLHF. The CDR3 bases are TGTGCCAGCAGGTTGCGGGGTAATAATTCACCCCTCCACTTT.

This CDR3 reads CASSLTGQGYEQYF. The CDR3 DNA reads as TGTGCCAGCAGCTTAACCGGACAGGGGTACGAGCAGTACTTC. V is TRBV7-3 and J is TRBJ2-7, with 9 bases fitting TRBD1. V shed 0 bases, J shed 4 bases, and the junction held 1 base outside the gene matches. The CDR3 length is 14 residues. CDR1 SGHTA and CDR2 FQGTGA come from the germline V gene.

The V and J genes are TRBV6-6 and TRBJ2-7; 9 bases line up with TRBD1. From germline, CDR1 is MNHNY and CDR2 SVGAGI (reference sequence). The CDR3 is 16 amino acids. Trimming at V came to 2 bases and at J to 3 bases, leaving 8 bases not matched to a gene. For the CDR3, the DNA is TGTGCCAGCAGTTACGTCCTCGGGACAGGGATCTACGAGCAGTACTTC. It encodes CASSYVLGTGIYEQYF.

This chain joins TRBV10-3 and TRBJ1-2; no definite D call. The length of the CDR3 is 14 residues. Trimming took off 2 bases at V and 0 bases at J, with 7 bases between the two ends. Germline-derived CDR1 and CDR2 are ENHRY and SYGVKD. The CDR3 spells CAISEEGSNYGYTF. The CDR3, as DNA: TGTGCCATCAGTGAGGAGGGTTCTAACTATGGCTACACCTTC.

The rearrangement links TRBV7-9 to TRBJ1-4; D gene unclear. Trimming left V 4 bases short and J 11 bases short, with 11 bases between. From germline, CDR1 is SEHNR and CDR2 FQNEAQ (reference sequence). CDR3 length: 12 amino acids. In DNA, the CDR3 is TGTGCCAGCAGCTCCACCCCCTATAAACTGTTTTTT. It is translated as CASSSTPYKLFF.

The chain uses TRBV9 and TRBJ2-3; no reliable D call. The germline V gene encodes CDR1 SGDLS and CDR2 YYNGEE. This CDR3 contains 12 residues. Trimming removed 2 bases from V and 2 bases from J, with 3 bases in between. The DNA for the CDR3 is TGTGCCAGCAGCGTCTCCACAGATACGCAGTATTTT. Translated, it gives CASSVSTDTQYF.

V gene TRBV5-1 combines with J gene TRBJ2-3; 14 bases fit TRBD2. V was pared by 0 bases and J by 5 bases, with 2 bases of the junction left unmatched. Germline lookup yields CDR1 SGHRS and CDR2 YFSETQ. This CDR3 region has 16 residues. The CDR3 sequence is CASSLVGTSGGDTQYF. Written as DNA, the CDR3 is TGCGCCAGCAGCTTGGTGGGGACTAGCGGGGGAGATACGCAGTATTTT.

J is TRBJ2-2 and V is TRBV9; no clear D. V shed 3 bases and J shed 1 base, with 10 bases lying between them. This CDR3 comprises 15 residues. Germline-derived CDR1 and CDR2 are SGDLS and YYNGEE. Here the CDR3 DNA reads TGTGCCAGCAGCGCAGGCAAGCAGAACACCGGGGAGCTGTTTTTT. Encoded protein: CASSAGKQNTGELFF.

This sequence joins TRBV5-1 and TRBJ2-7, with a possible D match to TRBD1 (5 bases). The CDR3 loop spans 13 amino acids. Germline assignment: CDR1 SGHRS and CDR2 YFSETQ. V lost 0 bases and J 11 bases, leaving 15 bases between the germline ends. The DNA for the CDR3 is TGCGCCAGCAGCTTGGTGCAGGGATTGACGGAGTACTTC. Amino acids: CASSLVQGLTEYF.

J is TRBJ2-2 and V is TRBV5-1, with D perhaps being TRBD1 or TRBD2 (6 bases each). The CDR3 runs 16 residues. Trimming shortened V by 4 bases and J by 0 bases, and 13 bases separated the two germline ends. Germline V gene lookup returns CDR1 SGHRS and CDR2 YFSETQ. The CDR3 region is CASSLKGGTNTGELFF. CDR3 nucleotide sequence: TGCGCCAGCAGCCTAAAGGGGGGAACGAACACCGGGGAGCTGTTTTTT.

The V call is TRBV19, the J call TRBJ1-2; D is possibly TRBD1 (5 bases). V was cut by 7 bases and J by 7 bases, with 22 bases left in between. The CDR3 spans 15 residues. The V gene's germline CDR1 is LNHDA and CDR2 SQIVND (reference sequence). The CDR3 loop is CASNPTTDGFSGYTF. The CDR3 DNA follows: TGTGCCAGTAACCCAACGACAGATGGGTTTTCTGGCTACACCTTC.

The genes are TRBV11-3 and TRBJ2-1; TRBD2 is a possible D gene (5 bases). V shed 4 bases and J shed 4 bases, with 8 bases lying between them. This CDR3 contains 13 residues. Germline CDR1 reads SGHNT; CDR2 reads YENEEA. CDR3 DNA: TGTGCCAGCAGCTCCCGGGGATACAATGAGCAGTTCTTC. It translates to CASSSRGYNEQFF.

The chain carries TRBV11-2 and TRBJ1-2; D uncertain. CDR3 length: 12 residues. CDR1 and CDR2 (germline): SGHAT, FQNNGV. Trimming cost V 5 bases and J 6 bases, with 10 bases left between them. The DNA of the CDR3 is TGTGCCAGCAGCCCCCAACACGATGGCTACACCTTC. Translation: CASSPQHDGYTF.

The chain has TRBV14 and TRBJ2-1, with 9 bases fitting TRBD2. The CDR3 runs to 15 residues. Germline-derived CDR1 and CDR2 are SGHDN and FVKESK. The V and J ends lost 5 bases and 4 bases, in that order; junction bases with no gene match: 6. This CDR3 is CASSAIAGVYNEQFF. The DNA of the CDR3 is TGTGCCAGCAGCGCAATAGCGGGGGTATACAATGAGCAGTTCTTC.

The CDR3 is CASSQSGEGGDGYTF. CDR3 coding DNA: TGCGCCAGCAGTCAATCGGGTGAAGGGGGGGATGGCTACACCTTC. V usage is TRBV23-1 and J usage is TRBJ1-2; a possible D gene is TRBD1 (6 bases). TRBV23-1 is given ORF status, its function remaining uncertain. The ends were cut back, 0 bases at V and 6 bases at J, with 14 bases in the middle. The CDR3 contains 15 residues.

The gene calls are TRBV14 and TRBJ2-7, with D perhaps TRBD1 or TRBD2 (6 bases each). Looked up from germline, CDR1 is SGHDN and CDR2 is FVKESK. There are 15 residues in the CDR3. V lost 5 bases, J lost 2 bases, and 16 bases lay in between. This CDR3 is CASSSDVGGTYEQYF. The CDR3 bases are TGTGCCAGCAGCTCCGATGTCGGGGGCACCTACGAGCAGTACTTC.

The chain links TRBV6-5 to TRBJ1-2; perhaps TRBD1 as D (5 bases). The V gene lost 6 bases and the J gene lost 4 bases, with 18 bases spanning the gap. The CDR3 is 15 residues long. Germline V gene sequence: CDR1 MNHEY, CDR2 SVGAGI. The CDR3, as DNA: TGTGCCAGCAGGTCCAAATCCAGGGTCGCCTATGGCTACACCTTC. Its translation: CASRSKSRVAYGYTF.

The chain uses TRBV13 and TRBJ2-1; 9 nucleotides match TRBD1. This CDR3 has 14 amino acids. CDR1 is PRHDT and CDR2 is FYEKMQ in the germline V gene (reference sequence). With V trimmed by 4 bases and J by 7 bases, 5 bases remained unmatched. Here the CDR3 DNA reads TGTGCCAGCAGCTCGAACAGGGGGCGGAATGAGCAGTTCTTC. This translates into CASSSNRGRNEQFF.

The rearrangement joins TRBV5-1 to TRBJ1-5; no reliable D call. The germline V gene has CDR1 SGHRS and CDR2 YFSETQ. This CDR3 is 13 amino acids long. V was trimmed by 7 bases and J by 1 base, leaving 9 bases between them. CDR3 bases: TGCGCCAGCTCAGCCTGGAGCAATCAGCCCCAGCATTTT. It is translated as CASSAWSNQPQHF.

The rearrangement links TRBV25-1 to TRBJ1-1; D might be TRBD1 (5 bases). The CDR3 covers 15 residues. The germline CDR1 and CDR2 sequences are MGHDK and SYGVNS. V lost 3 bases, J lost 0 bases, and 11 bases lay in between. Here the CDR3 reads CASSDPGRMNTEAFF. Written as DNA, the CDR3 is TGTGCCAGCAGTGACCCAGGGCGGATGAACACTGAAGCTTTCTTT.